The clone carrying this T cell receptor beta chain was detected once. The data were produced by immunoSEQ multiplex PCR, yet TCRdb's version contains in-frame clones alone and is incomplete. The profile covers approximately 82,000 clones, with approximately 90% appearing a single time and 1.5% to 2% taken by the ten largest. This specimen belongs to a study of OX40 agonist ivuxolimab in advanced cancers. The CDR3 length is 15 residues. Trimming shortened V by 4 bases and J by 4 bases, and 15 bases separated the two germline ends. The germline V gene has CDR1 LNHDA and CDR2 SQIVND (reference sequence).

The sequence was obtained from an adult with an advanced solid tumor such as melanoma, head and neck, liver or kidney cancer. The specimen was CD4+ or CD8+ T cells sorted from blood, collected in a trial of the OX40 agonist ivuxolimab. The chain combines TRBV19 with TRBJ2-3; the D is unclear. CDR3 protein: CASSTTRTAPDTQYF. For the CDR3, the DNA is TGTGCCAGTAGTACGACCCGAACTGCCCCAGATACGCAGTATTTT. The full variable domain, in which reference TRBV19 and TRBJ2-3 provide the parts outside the CDR3, is DGGITQSPKYLFRKEGQNVTLSCEQNLNHDAMYWYRQDPGQGLRLIYYSQIVNDFQKGDIAEGYSVSREKKESFPLTVTSAQKNPTAFYLCASSTTRTAPDTQYFGPGTRLTVL.